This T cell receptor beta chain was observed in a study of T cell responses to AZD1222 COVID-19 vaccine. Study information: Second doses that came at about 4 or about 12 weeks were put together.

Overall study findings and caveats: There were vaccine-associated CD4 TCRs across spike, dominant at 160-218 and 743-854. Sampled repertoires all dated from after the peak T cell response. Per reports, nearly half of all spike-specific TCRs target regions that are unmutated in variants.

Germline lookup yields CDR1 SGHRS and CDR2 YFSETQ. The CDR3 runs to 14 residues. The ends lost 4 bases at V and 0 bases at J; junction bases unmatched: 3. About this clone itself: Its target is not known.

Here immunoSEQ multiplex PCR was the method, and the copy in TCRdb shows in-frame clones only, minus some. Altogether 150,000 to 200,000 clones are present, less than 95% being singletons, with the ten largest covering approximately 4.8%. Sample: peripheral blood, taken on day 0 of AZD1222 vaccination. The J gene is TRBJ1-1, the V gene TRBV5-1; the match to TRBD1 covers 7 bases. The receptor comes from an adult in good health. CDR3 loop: CASSPGGVNTEAFF. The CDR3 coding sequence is TGCGCCAGCAGCCCAGGGGGGGTGAACACTGAAGCTTTCTTT.